These 8 T cell receptor beta chains came from one sample sequenced in a study of response to subunit inactivated influenza vaccine. TCRdb called the RT-PCR reads again in MiXCR, with one record for every CDR3 protein. The profile shows 550,000 to 800,000 distinct CDR3 sequences, around 13% of them singletons. The sequencing here drew on PBMCs from blood, taken approximately 15 days before vaccination. Receptors were obtained from a man between 45 and 60 years old who received an inactivated influenza vaccine.

At least ten counts were recorded for this clonotype. The genes are TRBV10-3 and TRBJ2-1, with 9 nucleotides matching TRBD1. Germline loops: CDR1 ENHRY, CDR2 SYGVKD. The CDR3 has 14 residues. The J segment lost 6 bases and the V segment lost 10 bases, leaving 10 bases of the junction unmatched. This chain's CDR3 is CATTRDRVLNEQFF. The CDR3 nucleotides are TGTGCCACCACCAGGGACAGGGTTCTCAATGAGCAGTTCTTC.

The chain has TRBV3-1 and TRBJ1-2; 7 bases line up with TRBD1. The CDR3 spans 17 residues. Germline-derived CDR1 and CDR2 are LGHDT and YNNKEL (reference sequence). With V trimmed by 0 bases and J by 4 bases, 11 bases remained unmatched. The CDR3 reads CASSQDLKGARSYGYTF. The CDR3 nucleotides are TGTGCCAGCAGCCAAGATCTGAAGGGGGCGCGCAGCTATGGCTACACCTTC.

V is TRBV29-1 and J is TRBJ2-1, with 12 bases that match TRBD2. The CDR3 is 16 residues long. The V and J ends lost 6 bases and 0 bases, in that order; junction bases with no gene match: 6. CDR1 SQVTM and CDR2 ANQGSEA come from the germline V gene. CDR3 region: CSVTSGSLSSYNEQFF. CDR3 sequence (DNA): TGCAGCGTGACTAGCGGGAGTCTCAGCTCCTACAATGAGCAGTTCTTC.

The chain joins TRBV4-2 to TRBJ2-3, with a tentative D call TRBD1 (7 bases). Trimming took 1 base from V and 6 from J, leaving 20 bases between them. The CDR3 consists of 17 residues. The germline gives CDR1 LGHNA, CDR2 YNFKEQ. The CDR3 sequence: CASSQGGAGQHSDTQYF. CDR3 bases: TGTGCCAGCAGCCAAGGGGGGGCGGGACAGCACTCCGATACGCAGTATTTT.

The CDR3, as DNA: TGTGCCAGCAGCCGAGGGGCGGGCGTGGAGCCCCAGCATTTT. Translation: CASSRGAGVEPQHF. V is TRBV5-5 and J is TRBJ1-5; the D gene is possibly TRBD1 (5 bases). Per germline, CDR1 SGHKS and CDR2 YYEKEE (reference sequence). The CDR3 is 14 amino acids. V was pared by 4 bases and J by 8 bases, with 16 bases between.

The chain recombines TRBV28 with TRBJ2-2; D may be TRBD2 (6 bases). The V end lost 2 bases, the J end lost 5 bases, and 15 bases lay between the germline ends. Per germline, CDR1 MDHEN and CDR2 SYDVKM. The CDR3 runs 16 residues. The CDR3 DNA is TGTGCCAGCAGTTTAATGAGGGGAGGTGCAACCGGGGAGCTGTTTTTT. This translates into CASSLMRGGATGELFF.

The chain carries TRBV27 and TRBJ2-7; 11 bases match TRBD1. Germline CDR1 reads MNHEY; CDR2 reads SMNVEV (reference sequence). This CDR3 is built from 16 residues. The J segment lost 0 bases and the V segment lost 8 bases, leaving 9 bases of the junction unmatched. The CDR3 nucleotides read TGTGCCAGCGGTGGCGGACAGGGGGCTTCCTCCTACGAGCAGTACTTC. Encoded protein: CASGGGQGASSYEQYF.

This clonotype was observed a handful of times. This chain joins TRBV7-8 and TRBJ2-1; D is uncertain. There are 19 residues in the CDR3. V dropped 2 bases and J dropped 0 bases, with 20 bases sitting between them. CDR1 SGHVS and CDR2 FQNEAQ come from the germline V gene. The DNA of the CDR3 is TGTGCCAGCAGCTTACCCCTTTTGGTTGAAGCAAGCTCCTACAATGAGCAGTTCTTC. Translation gives CASSLPLLVEASSYNEQFF.